This T cell receptor beta chain was sequenced in a study of control samples from healthy donors and cancer patients. Data came from immunoSEQ multiplex PCR; TCRdb stores just in-frame clones and leaves some out. The table records 110,000 to 150,000 clones, 88% of them present only once. The material sequenced was blood. The receptor comes from a woman in her twenties or thirties in good health.

CDR3 DNA sequence: TGTGCCAGCAGGGAACTAGCGGGAGGAGACAATGAGCAGTTCTTC. Its translation is CASRELAGGDNEQFF. This chain joins TRBV2 and TRBJ2-1, with TRBD2 matching 12 bases. The V and J ends lost 6 bases and 5 bases, in that order; junction bases with no gene match: 5. Germline-derived CDR1 and CDR2 are SNHLY and FYNNEI. The CDR3 runs 15 residues. Using reference TRBV2 and TRBJ2-1 for the parts outside the CDR3, the full variable domain is EPEVTQTPSHQVTQMGQEVILRCVPISNHLYFYWYRQILGQKVEFLVSFYNNEISEKSEIFDDQFSVERPDGSNFTLKIRSTKLEDSAMYFCASRELAGGDNEQFFGPGTRLTVL.